These T cell receptor beta chains were read from a single sample in a study of T cells in localized non-small cell lung cancer. Clones were sequenced by immunoSEQ multiplex PCR, and TCRdb holds only the in-frame ones, with some missing. The top ten clones hold 1.3% of a sample with 65,000 to 80,000 clones, approximately 84% of them seen once. The sample here was peripheral blood, taken before any cancer treatment. These receptors were taken from a female donor of 60 years or more with stage I lung adenocarcinoma. Both conserved end residues are part of each CDR3. Each record gives: V gene, J gene, D gene, clone size, CDR3 protein, CDR3 DNA. D genes are given only for firm matches. Expanded clones get a size class; other rows say once, few or many, or leave the size out.

TRBV14	TRBJ2-1	-	-	CASSQELGRDNEQFF	TGTGCCAGCAGCCAAGAGTTAGGCAGGGACAATGAGCAGTTCTTC
TRBV7-3	TRBJ2-5	-	-	CASSPGSTQETQYF	TGTGCCAGCAGCCCTGGAAGCACCCAAGAGACCCAGTACTTC
TRBV5-1	TRBJ1-2	-	-	CASSFGRGVGYTF	TGCGCCAGCAGCTTCGGTCGAGGGGTCGGCTACACCTTC
TRBV5-1	TRBJ2-7	TRBD1	-	CASSPWTGQVSYEQYF	TGCGCCAGCAGCCCCTGGACTGGACAGGTATCCTACGAGCAGTACTTC
TRBV6-5	TRBJ2-7	-	-	CASSEFEQYF	TGTGCCAGCAGTGAATTCGAGCAGTACTTC
TRBV23-1	TRBJ1-5	-	once	CASSQCRLSNQPQHF	TGCGCCAGCAGTCAATGTCGGCTTAGCAATCAGCCCCAGCATTTT
TRBV7-9	TRBJ2-1	-	-	CASSLSDNPYNEQFF	TGTGCCAGCAGCTTATCGGACAACCCCTACAATGAGCAGTTCTTC
TRBV7-2	TRBJ1-1	-	-	CASSVDSLNTEAFF	TGTGCCAGCAGCGTGGACAGCCTGAACACTGAAGCTTTCTTT
TRBV5-1	TRBJ2-2	TRBD1	-	CASSGGQGANTGELFF	TGCGCCAGCAGCGGGGGACAGGGGGCGAACACCGGGGAGCTGTTTTTT
TRBV7-3	TRBJ2-1	-	few	CASSLSRANYNEQFF	TGTGCCAGCAGCTTAAGTCGTGCCAACTACAATGAGCAGTTCTTC
TRBV18	TRBJ2-1	TRBD1	-	CASSSGTGGNNEQFF	TGTGCCAGCTCATCCGGGACAGGAGGCAACAATGAGCAGTTCTTC
TRBV19	TRBJ2-7	-	-	CASSVIGQYEQYF	TGTGCCAGTAGTGTAATTGGACAGTACGAGCAGTACTTC
TRBV10-3	TRBJ2-7	TRBD1	-	CAIRTGTGFGEQYF	TGTGCCATCAGAACCGGGACAGGGTTCGGCGAGCAGTACTTC
TRBV7-9	TRBJ2-5	-	-	CASSGVGETQYF	TGTGCCAGCAGCGGGGTAGGAGAGACCCAGTACTTC
TRBV19	TRBJ2-1	TRBD1	-	CASTTGQGGYNEQFF	TGTGCCAGTACTACGGGACAGGGCGGCTACAATGAGCAGTTCTTC
TRBV4-1	TRBJ2-7	TRBD1	-	CASSQPSPQGEVYEQYF	TGCGCCAGCAGCCAACCCTCGCCCCAGGGGGAAGTCTACGAGCAGTACTTC
TRBV18	TRBJ1-1	-	few	CASSPSQGGAEAFF	TGTGCCAGCTCACCTTCTCAGGGTGGGGCTGAAGCTTTCTTT
TRBV19	TRBJ2-7	TRBD2	once	CASSRGTSFHEQYF	TGTGCCAGTAGTCGGGGGACTAGCTTTCACGAGCAGTACTTC
TRBV5-1	TRBJ2-7	-	-	CASSLIRSSYEQYF	TGCGCCAGCAGCTTGATCCGGAGCTCCTACGAGCAGTACTTC
TRBV11-3	TRBJ1-1	TRBD1	-	CASSLDRARGRITEAFF	TGTGCCAGCAGCTTAGATCGGGCCAGGGGGCGAATCACTGAAGCTTTCTTT
TRBV5-8	TRBJ1-3	-	-	CASSLEGGGNGNTIYF	TGTGCCAGCAGCTTGGAGGGTGGAGGGAACGGAAACACCATATATTTT
TRBV27	TRBJ2-3	-	-	CASAGTDAENTDTQYF	TGTGCCAGTGCGGGGACAGACGCAGAAAACACAGATACGCAGTATTTT
TRBV5-1	TRBJ2-7	-	medium-sized	CASSPGRQQYEQYF	TGCGCCAGCAGCCCCGGTAGACAGCAATACGAGCAGTACTTC
TRBV9	TRBJ1-2	TRBD1	-	CASSTQPGGRGYGYTF	TGTGCCAGCAGCACACAACCAGGGGGCAGAGGCTATGGCTACACCTTC
TRBV11-3	TRBJ2-1	-	-	CASSLSLAGSNEQFF	TGTGCCAGCAGCTTATCGCTGGCAGGGTCGAATGAGCAGTTCTTC
TRBV19	TRBJ2-4	TRBD2	few	CASSRTSGKNIQYF	TGTGCCAGTAGTAGGACTAGCGGCAAAAACATTCAGTACTTC
TRBV2	TRBJ2-7	TRBD2	few	CASSASSGRSEQYF	TGTGCCAGCAGTGCATCTAGCGGGAGGTCCGAGCAGTACTTC
TRBV9	TRBJ2-2	-	-	CASSVDRSGTGELFF	TGTGCCAGCAGCGTAGATCGGAGCGGCACCGGGGAGCTGTTTTTT
TRBV5-4	TRBJ2-7	-	-	CASSSGTLSYEQYF	TGTGCCAGCAGCTCCGGGACACTCTCCTACGAGCAGTACTTC
TRBV28	TRBJ1-2	-	-	CASSLSGRGPRINYGYTF	TGTGCCAGCAGTTTATCGGGCAGGGGCCCTCGGATTAACTATGGCTACACCTTC
TRBV18	TRBJ2-7	TRBD2	-	CASSLGTSGTYEQYF	TGTGCCAGCTCACTCGGGACTAGCGGTACCTACGAGCAGTACTTC
TRBV21-1	TRBJ2-7	-	-	CASNTVSGSGFDEQYF	TGTGCCAGCAACACGGTTAGCGGGAGTGGCTTTGACGAGCAGTACTTC